The rows below give T cell receptor beta chains drawn from one sample of a study of blood T cell repertoires in COVID-19. The assay was immunoSEQ multiplex PCR, and TCRdb's table has in-frame clones only and misses some. The table lists approximately 500,000 clones, approximately 89% of them singletons, with around 0.95% in the top ten. Sequencing input: peripheral blood. Receptor source: a man younger than 30 with COVID-19, enrolled during active disease. Each CDR3 is given with its conserved first and last residue. Fields, in order: J gene, V gene, clone size, D gene, CDR3 DNA, CDR3 protein. The D gene is left open where the match is weak. A clone size is listed for some rows: how often the clone was seen (once, few, many), or a class if it is expanded.

TRBJ2-7 | TRBV11-2 | NA | TRBD1 | TGTGCCAGCAGCTTAGCCTGGGGCAGGGGGCCGTACGAGCAGTACTTC | CASSLAWGRGPYEQYF
TRBJ2-1 | TRBV19 | NA | TRBD2 | TGTGCCAGTAGTATATGGTCCGGGACTAGCTCCTACAATGAGCAGTTCTTC | CASSIWSGTSSYNEQFF
TRBJ1-2 | TRBV9 | NA | NA | TGTGCCAGCAGCGTAGGGCAGGCTTCAGGCTACACCTTC | CASSVGQASGYTF
TRBJ2-5 | TRBV14 | NA | TRBD2 | TGTGCCAGCAGTCGCGGACTAGCGGGAGGAGGTAGTTTAGAGACCCAGTACTTC | CASSRGLAGGGSLETQYF
TRBJ1-2 | TRBV14 | NA | TRBD1 | TGTGCCAGCAGCCAGGGACAGAACTATGGCTACACCTTC | CASSQGQNYGYTF
TRBJ2-1 | TRBV11-1 | NA | NA | TGTGCCAGCAGCCCGCCGCAGCGGGAGCAGTTCTTC | CASSPPQREQFF
TRBJ2-7 | TRBV9 | NA | TRBD1 | TGTGCCAGCAGCGTAGGAAACAGGGGGACCCTGGAGCAGTACTTC | CASSVGNRGTLEQYF
TRBJ2-3 | TRBV6-4 | NA | TRBD2 | TGTGCCAGCAGTGACTCAGGCGGGGGGTTAGATACGCAGTATTTT | CASSDSGGGLDTQYF
TRBJ2-1 | TRBV20-1 | NA | TRBD2 | TGCAGTGCTAGTTTCCCTAGCGGGGGGGCCGTGAATGAGCAGTTCTTC | CSASFPSGGAVNEQFF
TRBJ2-2 | TRBV6-8 | NA | TRBD1 | TGTGCCAGCAAAGTGACAGGGGTTCAGGGCGGGGAGCTGTTTTTT | CASKVTGVQGGELFF
TRBJ2-2 | TRBV7-9 | NA | NA | TGTGCCAGCCAGGGGACAGGGACTAGTAGCGGGGAGCTGTTTTTT | CASQGTGTSSGELFF
TRBJ2-2 | TRBV7-7 | NA | NA | TGTGCCAGCAGCTTGGGACTTAACACCGGGGAGCTGTTTTTT | CASSLGLNTGELFF
TRBJ1-2 | TRBV5-1 | once | TRBD1 | TGCGCCAGCAGCTTACAGGGGGCAGGGGGCTACACCTTC | CASSLQGAGGYTF
TRBJ2-1 | TRBV5-4 | NA | NA | TGTGCCAGCAGCTCCCGTCAGAGCGGTGACAATGAGCAGTTCTTC | CASSSRQSGDNEQFF
TRBJ2-7 | TRBV5-4 | NA | TRBD1 | TGTGCCAGCAGGGGGACAGGGCCCGAGCAGTACTTC | CASRGTGPEQYF
TRBJ1-1 | TRBV10-3 | NA | TRBD1 | TGTGCCATCAGTGAGCAGGGGGCCAACACTGAAGCTTTCTTT | CAISEQGANTEAFF
TRBJ1-5 | TRBV3-1/TRBV3-2 | NA | NA | TGTGCCAGCAGCCAGGGCCGAGGGTTCAGTCAGCCCCAGCATTTT | CASSQGRGFSQPQHF
TRBJ2-1 | TRBV19 | NA | TRBD2 | TGTGCCAGTAGTATGGTGCGGGGGGGCCGGAATGAGCAGTTCTTC | CASSMVRGGRNEQFF
TRBJ2-1 | TRBV5-1 | NA | NA | TGCGCCAGCAGCTTATTTAGCAATGAGCAGTTCTTC | CASSLFSNEQFF
TRBJ1-4 | TRBV5-5 | NA | NA | TGTGCCAGCAGCTTGCAGGGCACTAATGAAAAACTGTTTTTT | CASSLQGTNEKLFF
TRBJ1-2 | TRBV6-5 | NA | NA | TGTGCCAGCGCTTCGGGTAGTGGCTACACCTTC | CASASGSGYTF
TRBJ2-1 | TRBV18 | NA | TRBD2 | TGTGCCAGCTCACCACGGACTAGCGACAACCGGAACAATGAGCAGTTCTTC | CASSPRTSDNRNNEQFF
TRBJ2-7 | TRBV7-8 | NA | NA | TGTGCCAGCAGCTTAGGTCCAGGCCTAAACTACGAGCAGTACTTC | CASSLGPGLNYEQYF
TRBJ2-3 | TRBV5-4 | NA | TRBD2 | TGTGCCAGCAGCCCGGGGACTAGCGTGGGCACAGATACGCAGTATTTT | CASSPGTSVGTDTQYF
TRBJ1-3 | TRBV5-1 | once | NA | TGCGCCAGCAGCTTGGCCGACAGCTCTAGCTCTGGAAACACCATATATTTT | CASSLADSSSSGNTIYF
TRBJ2-7 | TRBV5-4 | NA | NA | TGTGCCAGCAGCTTGGGTGGGGGCACACGTCGGGACGAGCAGTACTTC | CASSLGGGTRRDEQYF
TRBJ2-5 | TRBV25-1 | NA | NA | TGTGCCAGCAGTGACCCCCCTCCGGAGACCCAGTACTTC | CASSDPPPETQYF
TRBJ1-2 | TRBV27 | NA | NA | TGTGCCAGCAGTTTAGGCGGAGGGGTCCAAGGCTACACCTTC | CASSLGGGVQGYTF
TRBJ2-7 | TRBV12-3/TRBV12-4 | few | NA | TGTGCCAGCAGTTTAGCGGGGGGAGGCGAGCAGTACTTC | CASSLAGGGEQYF
TRBJ2-3 | TRBV29-1 | NA | NA | TGCAGCGTTGAGGGCGGGCGGGACGTGGATACGCAGTATTTT | CSVEGGRDVDTQYF
TRBJ1-5 | TRBV27 | NA | NA | TGTGCCAGCAGTACGGACAGACGGTCCAATCAGCCCCAGCATTTT | CASSTDRRSNQPQHF
TRBJ2-7 | TRBV13 | NA | NA | TGTGCCAGCAGCTTAAGGGGTGTTGGCGAGCAGTACTTC | CASSLRGVGEQYF
TRBJ2-1 | TRBV19 | NA | NA | TGTGCCACACAGGCCTCCCAATACAATGAGCAGTTCTTC | CATQASQYNEQFF